These T cell receptor beta chains were read from a single sample in a study of OX40 agonist ivuxolimab in advanced cancers. Clones were sequenced by immunoSEQ multiplex PCR, and TCRdb holds only the in-frame ones, with some missing. The data contain some 27,000 clones, around nine tenths of them singletons. The source material was CD4+ or CD8+ T cells sorted from blood, sampled in a trial of the OX40 agonist ivuxolimab. Receptors were obtained from an adult with an advanced solid tumor such as melanoma, head and neck, liver or kidney cancer. The CDR3 runs from the conserved cysteine through the conserved F or W. Each record gives: CDR3 length, J gene, clone size, D gene, V gene, CDR3 protein, CDR3 DNA. A D gene is named only where the DNA matches it firmly. Some rows mark clone size as missing; the rest say once, few, many or name a class of expanded clone.

length: 18
J: TRBJ2-1
size: once
D: NA
V: TRBV29-1
CDR3: CSVEGHSKRAGAYNEQFF
DNA: TGCAGCGTTGAAGGACACAGTAAGAGGGCCGGAGCCTACAATGAGCAGTTCTTC

length: 13
J: TRBJ2-5
size: NA
D: TRBD1
V: TRBV30
CDR3: CAWSETGAETQYF
DNA: TGTGCCTGGAGTGAGACAGGGGCAGAGACCCAGTACTTC

length: 15
J: TRBJ2-7
size: NA
D: TRBD1
V: TRBV4-3
CDR3: CASSQAGDSSYEQYF
DNA: TGCGCCAGCAGCCAGGCCGGGGACAGCTCCTACGAGCAGTACTTC

length: 15
J: TRBJ2-7
size: NA
D: TRBD2
V: TRBV9
CDR3: CASSVTGTSSYEQYF
DNA: TGTGCCAGCAGCGTAACAGGGACTAGTAGCTACGAGCAGTACTTC

length: 14
J: TRBJ2-2
size: NA
D: NA
V: TRBV30
CDR3: CAWRTYLNTGELFF
DNA: TGTGCCTGGAGAACATACCTGAACACCGGGGAGCTGTTTTTT

length: 15
J: TRBJ2-7
size: once
D: TRBD2
V: TRBV5-5
CDR3: CASSPASGLSYEQYF
DNA: TGTGCCAGCAGCCCAGCTAGCGGGTTATCTTACGAGCAGTACTTC

length: 16
J: TRBJ1-5
size: NA
D: TRBD1
V: TRBV7-2
CDR3: CASSLEGTGNNQPQHF
DNA: TGTGCCAGCAGCTTAGAAGGGACAGGGAACAATCAGCCCCAGCATTTT

length: 12
J: TRBJ2-7
size: NA
D: NA
V: TRBV13
CDR3: CASSLEVHEQYF
DNA: TGTGCCAGCAGCTTAGAGGTCCACGAGCAGTACTTC

length: 13
J: TRBJ2-1
size: once
D: TRBD2
V: TRBV27
CDR3: CASSSPSGRPQFF
DNA: TGTGCCAGCAGTTCCCCTAGCGGGAGGCCACAGTTCTTC

length: 20
J: TRBJ2-2
size: NA
D: TRBD2
V: TRBV10-3
CDR3: CAISEPSGALRVAYTGELFF
DNA: TGTGCCATCAGTGAGCCCAGCGGGGCTCTTCGGGTAGCCTACACCGGGGAGCTGTTTTTT

length: 10
J: TRBJ1-2
size: NA
D: NA
V: TRBV7-9
CDR3: CASSPTGYTF
DNA: TGTGCCAGCAGCCCCACTGGCTACACCTTC

length: 16
J: TRBJ2-7
size: NA
D: NA
V: TRBV18
CDR3: CASSPPDSDSSYEQYF
DNA: TGTGCCAGCTCACCGCCTGACAGTGACAGCTCCTACGAGCAGTACTTC

length: 15
J: TRBJ2-3
size: NA
D: TRBD2
V: TRBV5-4
CDR3: CASSTGEGYTDTQYF
DNA: TGTGCCAGCAGCACCGGGGAGGGATACACAGATACGCAGTATTTT

length: 14
J: TRBJ1-1
size: NA
D: NA
V: TRBV11-2
CDR3: CASSLYRDSLGAFF
DNA: TGTGCCAGCAGCTTATATCGGGACTCACTGGGAGCTTTCTTT

length: 14
J: TRBJ2-7
size: NA
D: TRBD2
V: TRBV19
CDR3: CASSYIAGDYEQYF
DNA: TGTGCCAGTAGTTACATAGCGGGCGACTACGAGCAGTACTTC

length: 14
J: TRBJ1-1
size: once
D: NA
V: TRBV9
CDR3: CASSERGGNTEAFF
DNA: TGTGCCAGCAGCGAGCGGGGGGGAAACACTGAAGCTTTCTTT

length: 14
J: TRBJ1-1
size: NA
D: NA
V: TRBV6-5
CDR3: CASSYSSDNTEAFF
DNA: TGTGCCAGCAGTTACTCATCCGATAACACTGAAGCTTTCTTT

length: 16
J: TRBJ2-7
size: NA
D: NA
V: TRBV7-2
CDR3: CASSLAWISGTGEQYF
DNA: TGTGCCAGCAGCTTGGCCTGGATTAGCGGGACAGGCGAGCAGTACTTC

length: 12
J: TRBJ2-7
size: once
D: NA
V: TRBV19
CDR3: CASSNDLYEQYF
DNA: TGTGCCAGTAGTAACGACCTCTACGAGCAGTACTTC

length: 16
J: TRBJ1-5
size: NA
D: NA
V: TRBV7-4
CDR3: CASSLGYRESNQPQHF
DNA: TGTGCCAGCAGCTTGGGGTACAGGGAAAGCAATCAGCCCCAGCATTTT

length: 13
J: TRBJ2-7
size: NA
D: NA
V: TRBV7-9
CDR3: CASSLPRTYEQYF
DNA: TGTGCCAGCAGCTTACCCAGAACCTACGAGCAGTACTTC

length: 13
J: TRBJ2-7
size: NA
D: TRBD2
V: TRBV19
CDR3: CATSAGAGYEQYF
DNA: TGTGCCACCTCAGCGGGAGCCGGCTACGAGCAGTACTTC

length: 14
J: TRBJ2-3
size: NA
D: TRBD1
V: TRBV19
CDR3: CASSPRAGGDTQYF
DNA: TGTGCCAGTAGTCCCCGGGCAGGGGGAGATACGCAGTATTTT

length: 15
J: TRBJ2-5
size: NA
D: NA
V: TRBV7-9
CDR3: CASSLALGFQETQYF
DNA: TGTGCCAGCAGCTTAGCGCTCGGCTTCCAAGAGACCCAGTACTTC